This T cell receptor (beta chain) is drawn from a study of T cell repertoires in cytomegalovirus infection. Across the study: Indicated by public TCR beta signatures were CMV infection and matching HLA type.

This clonotype was counted only a few times. What it recognizes is unknown. TCRdb analysed the reads with MiXCR anew, one entry per CDR3 protein. This sample has 200,000 or so distinct CDR3 sequences, with about 40% found just once. General observations from the study: The cumulative frequency of public TCR beta families identified carriers of CMV plus the relevant HLA. Dominating the ex vivo response were TCR beta clonotypes that were CMV-specific and HLA-C-restricted.

Deletions cut 2 bases from V and 5 bases from J, with 21 bases between. The CDR3 extends over 17 amino acids. The germline V gene has CDR1 MDHEN and CDR2 SYDVKM. The sample consisted of CD8+ T cells from cultured PBMCs, taken from culture after CMV antigen stimulation. The V call is TRBV28, the J call TRBJ1-1, with a tentative D call TRBD1 (5 bases). The receptor's source is a human donor in good health (CMV status not recorded). Some clones in this sample may be carry-over from other donors' samples. This CDR3 is CASSLSVPVGGGTEAFF. The CDR3, as DNA: TGTGCCAGCAGTTTAAGTGTCCCAGTCGGGGGTGGGACTGAAGCTTTCTTT. Together with reference TRBV28 and TRBJ1-1, the CDR3 gives the full variable domain: DVKVTQSSRYLVKRTGEKVFLECVQDMDHENMFWYRQDPGLGLRLIYFSYDVKMKEKGDIPEGYSVSREKKERFSLILESASTNQTSMYLCASSLSVPVGGGTEAFFGQGTRLTVV.